These 21 T cell receptor beta chains were sequenced from one sample in a study of vaccination effects on CD4 cells after COVID-19. TCRdb's copy holds only in-frame clones and misses some; the assay was immunoSEQ multiplex PCR. The data contain tens of thousands of clones, approximately 75% of them seen just once; the ten biggest clones take up roughly 3.5%. Before sequencing took place, the ViraFEST assay used viral peptide pools to expand antigen-specific CD4+ T cells. Culture lasted about nine days before CD4+ T cell isolation. Among the vaccine recipients, none had a prior SARS-CoV-2 infection, and nucleocapsid antibodies were negative. Which antigens these TCRs recognize remains unknown. The material was CD4+ T cells from PBMCs cultured with HCoV-OC43 spike peptides, obtained before COVID-19 vaccination. As for subset: HCoV-OC43 spike overlapping peptide pool stimulation. These receptors all come from a human donor who received a COVID-19 vaccine.

The table lists this clone with a few counts. The chain couples TRBV25-1 to TRBJ1-2; 7 positions match TRBD1. The CDR3 loop spans 15 amino acids. CDR1 and CDR2 from the germline V gene are MGHDK and SYGVNS. J was trimmed by 0 bases and V by 3 bases; bases with no gene match: 4. CDR3 region: CASSDPTGANYGYTF. In DNA, the CDR3 is TGTGCCAGCAGTGATCCAACAGGGGCTAACTATGGCTACACCTTC.

The chain joins TRBV4-1 to TRBJ2-3; D not certain. The V gene's germline CDR1 is MGHRA and CDR2 YSYEKL. CDR3 length equals 15 residues. V lost 7 bases and J 1 base, leaving 15 bases between the germline ends. Here the CDR3 reads CASTRSGYGTDTQYF. The CDR3 bases are TGCGCCAGCACCCGGTCTGGGTACGGCACAGATACGCAGTATTTT.

V usage is TRBV5-6 and J usage is TRBJ1-5; D gene ambiguous. Germline lookup yields CDR1 SGHDT and CDR2 YYEEEE. The CDR3 has 14 amino acids. The ends were cut back, 0 bases at V and 2 bases at J, with 6 bases in the middle. CDR3 loop: CASSLGVGNQPQHF. CDR3 nucleotides: TGTGCCAGCAGCTTGGGGGTAGGCAATCAGCCCCAGCATTTT.

The genes are TRBV7-8 and TRBJ2-2; D may be TRBD2 (5 bases). Trimming shortened V by 5 bases and J by 2 bases, and 12 bases separated the two germline ends. The germline gives CDR1 SGHVS, CDR2 FQNEAQ. The CDR3 contains 15 residues. The CDR3 DNA reads as TGTGCCAGCAGCCCCCAGGAGGCTAACACCGGGGAGCTGTTTTTT. Its protein is CASSPQEANTGELFF. The entire variable domain, with the rest obtained from reference TRBV7-8 and TRBJ2-2, is as follows: GAGVSQSPRYKVAKRGQDVALRCDPISGHVSLFWYQQALGQGPEFLTYFQNEAQLDKSGLPSDRFFAERPEGSVSTLKIQRTQQEDSAVYLCASSPQEANTGELFFGEGSRLTVL.

The chain is built from TRBV28 and TRBJ1-1, with D possibly being TRBD1 (5 bases). This CDR3 contains 14 residues. Germline V gene sequence: CDR1 MDHEN, CDR2 SYDVKM. Trimming removed 5 bases at V and 1 base at J, with 11 bases between. CDR3 nucleotides: TGTGCCAGCAGTAGACTAACAGGGAACACTGAAGCTTTCTTT. Protein sequence: CASSRLTGNTEAFF.

There are a few counts of this clone. This sequence joins TRBV29-1 and TRBJ1-5; 8 bases map to TRBD1. V lost 4 bases and J lost 5; bases outside the gene matches: 4. Germline CDR1 SQVTM, CDR2 ANQGSEA. This CDR3 contains 13 residues. CDR3 sequence: CSVGTGYDQPQHF. CDR3 DNA: TGCAGCGTTGGGACAGGGTACGATCAGCCCCAGCATTTT.

This clone was recorded a few times. The V and J genes are TRBV11-2 and TRBJ2-5; a weak D match, TRBD1 (5 bases). Germline V gene lookup returns CDR1 SGHAT and CDR2 FQNNGV. V lost 2 bases, J lost 4 bases, and 20 bases lay in between. The CDR3 is 17 residues long. CDR3 protein: CASSLRLRSVGVETQYF. The CDR3 bases are TGTGCCAGCAGCTTAAGGTTGAGGTCTGTAGGGGTAGAGACCCAGTACTTC.

There are a few counts of this clone. The chain combines TRBV6-6 with TRBJ2-7, with TRBD2 identical over 12 bases. The CDR3 covers 15 residues. V lost 3 bases to trimming and J lost 4 bases; unmatched junction nucleotides: 4. Germline V gene data show CDR1 as MNHNY and CDR2 as SVGAGI (reference sequence). Written as DNA, the CDR3 is TGTGCCAGCAGTTATAATGGACTAGCGGGGTACGAGCAGTACGTC. Translation gives CASSYNGLAGYEQYV.

The chain recombines TRBV30 with TRBJ2-2; TRBD1 might be the D (6 bases). The CDR3 is 13 residues long. Germline lookup yields CDR1 GTSNPN and CDR2 SVGIG (reference sequence). The germline V and J ends were trimmed by 4 bases and 6 bases, with 12 bases remaining between them. The CDR3 here is CAWNWGQAGELFF. In DNA, the CDR3 is TGTGCCTGGAATTGGGGGCAGGCCGGGGAGCTGTTTTTT. The whole variable domain, filled in from reference TRBV30 and TRBJ2-2, reads SQTIHQWPATLVQPVGSPLSLECTVEGTSNPNLYWYRQAAGRGLQLLFYSVGIGQISSEVPQNLSASRPQDRQFILSSKKLLLSDSGFYLCAWNWGQAGELFFGEGSRLTVL.

This clone was counted a few times. The gene calls are TRBV5-4 and TRBJ1-2; D perhaps matches TRBD1 (5 bases). CDR1 and CDR2 (germline): SGHNT, YYREEE (reference sequence). Trimming shortened V by 4 bases and J by 8 bases, and 15 bases separated the two germline ends. There are 13 residues in the CDR3. This CDR3 reads CASSLHYQGGYTF. In DNA form, the CDR3 reads TGTGCCAGCAGCCTACACTACCAGGGAGGCTACACCTTC.

The chain joins TRBV7-7 to TRBJ2-2; D unresolved. Germline CDR1 and CDR2: SSHAT and FNYEAQ (reference sequence). The V and J ends lost 5 bases and 5 bases respectively, with 9 bases between them. The CDR3 spans 13 residues. CDR3 in DNA: TGTGCCAGCAGCACGCGCCGGACCGGGGAGCTGTTTTTT. It yields the protein CASSTRRTGELFF.

The chain employs TRBV5-1 and TRBJ2-3; possibly TRBD2 for D (5 bases). V gave up 5 bases and J gave up 1 base, with 11 bases separating them. In germline, CDR1 is SGHRS, CDR2 YFSETQ. The CDR3 totals 14 residues. The CDR3 sequence: CASREASGTDTQYF. The CDR3 bases are TGCGCCAGCAGGGAGGCATCTGGCACAGATACGCAGTATTTT.

The rearrangement joins TRBV7-2 to TRBJ2-5; 7 positions match TRBD2. The CDR3 runs to 16 residues. V shed 3 bases, J shed 6 bases, and the junction held 13 bases outside the gene matches. The V gene's germline CDR1 is SGHTA and CDR2 FQGNSA. The CDR3 nucleotides are TGTGCCAGCAGCTTGGGCGTCGGGGGGTTCGTTAAGACCCAGTACTTC. Residues: CASSLGVGGFVKTQYF.

This clone showed up just a few times. The chain uses TRBV4-1 and TRBJ2-2; 9 bases are shared with TRBD1. The CDR3 runs 15 residues. J gave up 6 bases and V 4 bases, and 6 bases lay outside the gene matches. Germline CDR1 and CDR2: MGHRA and YSYEKL. The CDR3 nucleotides are TGCGCCAGCAGCCGCGGACAGGGGTGGTCCGGGGAGCTGTTTTTT. This gives the protein CASSRGQGWSGELFF.

This chain links TRBV15 with TRBJ1-4; a possible D gene is TRBD1 (6 bases). V lost 7 bases and J lost 4, with 16 bases in between. The CDR3 is made up of 15 amino acids. Germline V lookup: CDR1 LNHNV, CDR2 YYDKDF (reference sequence). CDR3 in amino acids: CATTPGHTLNEKLFF. The CDR3 DNA reads as TGTGCCACCACCCCGGGACATACCCTTAATGAAAAACTGTTTTTT.

Written as DNA, the CDR3 is TGTGCCAGCTCACCAGGGGTCGCGGAGACCCAGTACTTC. It is translated as CASSPGVAETQYF. The rearrangement joins TRBV18 to TRBJ2-5; D unresolved. Germline CDR1 is KGHSH and CDR2 is LQKENI. The CDR3 runs to 13 residues. The V end was cut by 2 bases, the J end by 5 bases, with 9 bases between.

This clone came up a few times. The rearrangement links TRBV2 to TRBJ1-1, with 8 bases aligning to TRBD1. There are 15 residues in the CDR3. Per germline, CDR1 SNHLY and CDR2 FYNNEI. V dropped 8 bases and J dropped 1; count of bases not matched to a gene: 9. CDR3 in DNA: TGTGCCAGCCTGAAGACAGGGGTATCGAACACTGAAGCTTTCTTT. It specifies CASLKTGVSNTEAFF. Looking up the rest from reference TRBV2 and TRBJ1-1 gives the full variable domain: EPEVTQTPSHQVTQMGQEVILRCVPISNHLYFYWYRQILGQKVEFLVSFYNNEISEKSEIFDDQFSVERPDGSNFTLKIRSTKLEDSAMYFCASLKTGVSNTEAFFGQGTRLTVV.

V is TRBV7-3 and J is TRBJ2-5; D possibly uses TRBD1 or TRBD2 (5 bases each). This CDR3 has 15 amino acids. The germline CDR1 and CDR2 sequences are SGHTA and FQGTGA. Trimming removed 3 bases from V and 3 bases from J, with 14 bases in between. CDR3 nucleotide sequence: TGTGCCAGCAGCTTTCGTGGGGGAACTGAAGAGACCCAGTACTTC. Translated, it gives CASSFRGGTEETQYF.

This chain uses TRBV19 with TRBJ1-2; 9 bases are a match to TRBD1. CDR1 is LNHDA and CDR2 is SQIVND in the germline V gene (reference sequence). After removal of 5 bases from V and 5 bases from J, the junction contained 3 bases not matched to a gene. This CDR3 is built from 13 residues. The chain's CDR3 is CASSGDRVYGYTF. CDR3 DNA sequence: TGTGCCAGTAGTGGGGACAGGGTATATGGCTACACCTTC.

The table lists this clone with a count of one. The V call is TRBV6-5, the J call TRBJ2-5, with 10 bases that match TRBD1. The V gene end was trimmed by 7 bases and the J gene end by 4 bases; junction bases not matched to a gene: 6. Germline loops: CDR1 MNHEY, CDR2 SVGAGI. The CDR3 is 14 residues long. CDR3 loop: CASMRDRGIETQYF. CDR3 DNA sequence: TGTGCCAGCATGAGGGACAGGGGAATAGAGACCCAGTACTTC.

The chain couples TRBV15 to TRBJ1-5; no reliable D call. The ends were cut back, 6 bases at V and 5 bases at J, with 17 bases in the middle. Germline CDR1 LNHNV, CDR2 YYDKDF (reference sequence). The CDR3 consists of 15 residues. The CDR3: CATSTYRVWDQPQHF. CDR3 nucleotide sequence: TGTGCCACCAGTACCTACAGAGTATGGGATCAGCCCCAGCATTTT.